Included here is one T cell receptor beta chain sequence, with context. Its matching antigen is unknown. The data were taken from a study of cytomegalovirus exposure and HLA in healthy donors. Regarding the study as a whole: As was reported, the classifier diagnosed cytomegalovirus status with high specificity and sensitivity.

In the PCR, 60 Vbeta and 13 Jbeta primers were used. The table came from immunoSEQ multiplex PCR; TCRdb's copy has only in-frame clones and leaves some out. The sample lists 100,000 to 150,000 clones; roughly 79% were seen once. The sample comprised PBMCs. The receptor comes from a woman in her 50s in good health and CMV-seronegative.

The CDR3: CSVEYRTGSNEKLFF. The CDR3 nucleotides are TGCAGCGTTGAATATCGGACAGGAAGTAATGAAAAACTGTTTTTT. The chain has TRBV29-1 and TRBJ1-4, with 7 nucleotides matching TRBD1. V trimming: 2 bases; J trimming: 4 bases; junction bases outside the gene matches: 7. Germline V gene sequence: CDR1 SQVTM, CDR2 ANQGSEA. The CDR3 loop spans 15 amino acids.